This passage covers 22 T cell receptor beta chains from one sample sequenced in a study of shared clonotypes between healthy human individuals. The naive CD8 subset, CD45RO-negative cells positively selected for CCR7, excluded terminally differentiated effector memory CD45RA+ cells. The method was immunoSEQ multiplex PCR; TCRdb's version includes in-frame clones alone and lacks a portion of them. The data contain 2 million or so clones, over 85% of them singletons. Sequenced sample: naive CD8+ T cells sorted from blood. These receptors all stem from a man aged 18 to 30 in good health.

The genes are TRBV15 and TRBJ1-3; tentative D call: TRBD1 (5 bases). The CDR3 sequence is 16 residues long. Germline CDR1 and CDR2: LNHNV and YYDKDF (reference sequence). The V and J ends lost 6 bases and 0 bases respectively, with 15 bases between them. The CDR3 DNA reads TGTGCCACCAGTCCGGGCAGGGAAGGCTCTGGAAACACCATATATTTT. As protein: CATSPGREGSGNTIYF.

A note on this clone: Distinct nucleotide sequences in the sample also encode this CDR3. The V gene is TRBV6-5, the J gene TRBJ2-7; 9 nucleotides match TRBD2. Germline V gene sequence: CDR1 MNHEY, CDR2 SVGAGI. Trimming cost V 2 bases and J 4 bases; bases outside gene matches: 3. This CDR3 has 14 residues. The CDR3 spells CASSYGGGAYEQYF. The CDR3 nucleotides read TGTGCCAGCAGTTACGGCGGGGGGGCGTACGAGCAGTACTTC.

On this clone: Other DNA sequences from this sample encode an identical CDR3 as well. The CDR3 DNA sequence: TGTGCCAGCAGCTTATACAATGAGCAGTTCTTC. Protein: CASSLYNEQFF. This rearrangement joins TRBV5-4 to TRBJ2-1; no definite D call. Germline V CDR1 and CDR2: SGHNT, YYREEE (reference sequence). The CDR3 is made up of 11 amino acids. V lost 2 bases and J lost 4, with 1 base in between. Variable domain in full (rest from reference TRBV5-4 and TRBJ2-1): ETGVTQSPTHLIKTRGQQVTLRCSSQSGHNTVSWYQQALGQGPQFIFQYYREEENGRGNFPPRFSGLQFPNYSSELNVNALELDDSALYLCASSLYNEQFFGPGTRLTVL.

V and J are TRBV25-1 and TRBJ2-7; D tentatively reads TRBD1 or TRBD2 (5 bases each). The CDR3 totals 17 residues. Germline CDR1 is MGHDK and CDR2 is SYGVNS. The V end lost 1 base, the J end lost 4 bases, and 20 bases lay between the germline ends. CDR3 in amino acids: CASSEFEGTTLGYEQYF. CDR3 nucleotide sequence: TGTGCCAGCAGTGAATTTGAAGGGACCACCCTCGGGTACGAGCAGTACTTC.

This clone was observed a few times. This CDR3 reads CASSPSGSAYGYTF. DNA for the CDR3: TGTGCCAGCAGTCCCAGTGGATCTGCCTATGGCTACACCTTC. The J gene is TRBJ1-2, the V gene TRBV27, with D unresolved. The ends were cut back, 5 bases at V and 4 bases at J, with 14 bases in the middle. There are 14 residues in the CDR3. Germline V CDR1 and CDR2: MNHEY, SMNVEV (reference sequence).

Concerning this clone itself: Other DNA sequences from this sample encode an identical CDR3 as well. The genes are TRBV7-9 and TRBJ2-1; 7 positions agree with TRBD1. The CDR3 has 14 amino acids. V gave up 5 bases and J gave up 3 bases; unmatched junction bases: 4. Germline CDR1 and CDR2: SEHNR and FQNEAQ (reference sequence). The CDR3 reads CASSPRDSYNEQFF. In DNA, the CDR3 is TGTGCCAGCAGCCCGAGGGACAGCTACAATGAGCAGTTCTTC.

The V gene is TRBV10-2, the J gene TRBJ2-5; 9 bases are a match to TRBD1. The V gene end was trimmed by 10 bases and the J gene end by 5 bases; junction bases not matched to a gene: 23. CDR3 length: 18 amino acids. Germline CDR1 reads WSHSY; CDR2 reads SAAADI. The CDR3 DNA follows: TGCGCCACACAAACCCCCTCGACAGGGGGGGACTGGGGTGAGACCCAGTACTTC. Amino acids: CATQTPSTGGDWGETQYF.

The chain combines TRBV21-1 with TRBJ2-7; the D segment call TRBD1 is taken from the table without a DNA check. TRBV21-1 is noted as a pseudogene. The CDR3 contains 16 residues. Here the CDR3 reads CASSKRGHALGYEQYF. Here the CDR3 DNA reads TGTGCCAGCAGCAAAAGGGGACATGCCCTCGGGTACGAGCAGTACTTC.

V usage is TRBV29-1 and J usage is TRBJ2-1; the D is unclear. The length of the CDR3 is 10 residues. Trimming took off 6 bases at V and 5 bases at J, with 5 bases between the two ends. Germline V gene data show CDR1 as SQVTM and CDR2 as ANQGSEA. CDR3 nucleotides: TGCAGCGTGTTCAACAATGAGCAGTTCTTC. Its translation is CSVFNNEQFF.

The chain has TRBV19 and TRBJ2-7; a possible D gene is TRBD1 (6 bases). CDR3 size: 15 residues. V lost 5 bases, J lost 1 base, and 15 bases lay in between. CDR1 is LNHDA, CDR2 SQIVND, per germline (reference sequence). CDR3 in DNA: TGTGCCAGTAGTCCCAGGTGGACAGAATCCTACGAGCAGTACTTC. The encoded protein is CASSPRWTESYEQYF.

V usage is TRBV5-1 and J usage is TRBJ1-4, with TRBD1 matching 8 bases. The CDR3 extends over 13 amino acids. Losses at the gene ends were 6 bases for V and 10 bases for J; bases not matched to a gene: 8. Per germline, CDR1 SGHRS and CDR2 YFSETQ. Here the CDR3 DNA reads TGCGCCAGCAAAGGACAGGGTGAGGTAAAACTGTTTTTT. It is translated as CASKGQGEVKLFF.

This clone was counted once. Additional DNA sequences in this sample encode the identical CDR3. J is TRBJ1-1 and V is TRBV5-1, with a tentative D call TRBD1 (5 bases). V shed 0 bases and J shed 5 bases, with 11 bases lying between them. Germline CDR1 is SGHRS and CDR2 is YFSETQ. This CDR3 comprises 14 residues. This CDR3 is CASSLDRGTTEAFF. CDR3 sequence (DNA): TGCGCCAGCAGCTTGGATAGGGGAACAACTGAAGCTTTCTTT.

Notes on this clone: Other nucleotide sequences in the sample specify the same CDR3. This chain connects TRBV7-2 to TRBJ2-7; 7 bases map to TRBD2. With 1 base clipped from V and 4 bases from J, the junction kept 7 bases outside the gene matches. There are 15 residues in the CDR3. CDR1 SGHTA and CDR2 FQGNSA come from the germline V gene. In DNA, the CDR3 is TGTGCCAGCAGCTTAGGAACGGGGGGAGGGTACGAGCAGTACTTC. It translates to CASSLGTGGGYEQYF.

CDR3 sequence reads: CASRPRGSYEQYF. DNA for the CDR3: TGTGCCAGCAGGCCCCGGGGCTCCTACGAGCAGTACTTC. The rearrangement joins TRBV6-1 to TRBJ2-7; a weak D match, TRBD2 (5 bases). Germline V gene lookup returns CDR1 MNHNS and CDR2 SASEGT. V shed 6 bases and J shed 0 bases, with 9 bases lying between them. This CDR3 is built from 13 residues.

The chain links TRBV7-9 to TRBJ2-2, with 8 bases lining up with TRBD2. The CDR3 spans 15 residues. The trim removed 5 bases at V and 3 bases at J, leaving 5 bases unmatched. Germline CDR1 and CDR2: SEHNR and FQNEAQ (reference sequence). The CDR3 DNA sequence: TGTGCCAGCAGCGACAGCGGGGGAGACACCGGGGAGCTGTTTTTT. Its translation: CASSDSGGDTGELFF.

V and J are TRBV2 and TRBJ1-2; D is possibly TRBD1 (5 bases). Germline lookup yields CDR1 SNHLY and CDR2 FYNNEI. The CDR3 has 13 amino acids. V lost 4 bases and J lost 7, with 13 bases in between. As DNA, the CDR3 is TGTGCCAGCAGTGGGACACCAGCGGGTGGCTACACCTTC. Its protein product is CASSGTPAGGYTF.

This sequence joins TRBV7-9 and TRBJ2-1; a possible D gene is TRBD1 (5 bases). Germline V CDR1 and CDR2: SEHNR, FQNEAQ (reference sequence). Trimming pared 4 bases from V and 0 bases from J, leaving 10 bases between. The CDR3 consists of 15 residues. The CDR3: CASSSQESSYNEQFF. The CDR3, as DNA: TGTGCCAGCAGCTCACAGGAGAGCTCCTACAATGAGCAGTTCTTC.

This chain connects TRBV13 to TRBJ2-1; 11 bases map to TRBD2. Per the germline V gene, CDR1 is PRHDT and CDR2 is FYEKMQ (reference sequence). The CDR3 has 15 residues. V was pared by 3 bases and J by 5 bases, with 3 bases of the junction left unmatched. The CDR3 region is CASSFRGLADNEQFF. The CDR3 nucleotides are TGTGCCAGCAGCTTTAGGGGACTAGCGGACAATGAGCAGTTCTTC.

This clone was seen only once. This sequence joins TRBV10-3 and TRBJ1-2; D is perhaps TRBD1 (5 bases). Trimming shortened V by 8 bases and J by 8 bases, and 21 bases separated the two germline ends. The CDR3 spans 14 residues. CDR1 and CDR2 from the germline V gene are ENHRY and SYGVKD. The CDR3 DNA sequence: TGTGCCATCTGGGGGGATACCGTACACGGCGGCTACACCTTC. Its protein product is CAIWGDTVHGGYTF.

The rearrangement uses TRBV6-5 and TRBJ1-4; maybe TRBD1 (5 bases). The germline gives CDR1 MNHEY, CDR2 SVGAGI. This CDR3 contains 15 residues. V lost 2 bases, J lost 7 bases, and 14 bases lay in between. DNA for the CDR3: TGTGCCAGCAGTTACAGGTGGGGCAGGGTTGAAAAACTGTTTTTT. As protein: CASSYRWGRVEKLFF.

The chain links TRBV27 to TRBJ1-4; tentatively, D is TRBD1 (5 bases). V lost 5 bases and J lost 7, with 8 bases in between. Germline CDR1 reads MNHEY; CDR2 reads SMNVEV (reference sequence). The CDR3 totals 12 residues. The CDR3 coding sequence is TGTGCCAGCAGTGTTGGGGGTGAAAAACTGTTTTTT. This sequence encodes CASSVGGEKLFF.

The rearrangement links TRBV7-9 to TRBJ1-2; weak D call: TRBD1 (5 bases). Germline values: CDR1 SEHNR, CDR2 FQNEAQ (reference sequence). Deletions cut 5 bases from V and 7 bases from J, with 14 bases between. The CDR3 consists of 13 residues. DNA for the CDR3: TGTGCCAGCAGCCCGCCTTGGGGCCTTGGCTACACCTTC. Its translation is CASSPPWGLGYTF.